This T cell receptor (beta chain) is from a study of a mutant IDH1 vaccine in newly diagnosed glioma. Described time point: baseline, week 1 (first vaccination visit). The sample's treatment: pre-vaccination baseline after standard-of-care therapy. J was trimmed by 0 bases and V by 0 bases; bases with no gene match: 3. The CDR3 is made up of 17 amino acids. The germline CDR1 and CDR2 sequences are MDHEN and SYDVKM. Assay: immunoSEQ multiplex PCR; the TCRdb copy retains only in-frame clones and omits some. Seen here are fewer than 85,000 clones, 80% to 90% observed once, and the top ten hold over 2.5%.

The TCR comes from a man in his thirties or forties with glioma. The sequencing used PBMCs, collected from a glioma patient treated with radiotherapy, temozolomide or both. J is TRBJ2-3 and V is TRBV28, with 10 nucleotides matching TRBD1. CDR3 nucleotide sequence: TGTGCCAGCAGTTTATGGGACAGGGGGTCTAGCACAGATACGCAGTATTTT. It is translated as CASSLWDRGSSTDTQYF.